Given below is one T cell receptor (beta chain) in context. The antigen remains undetermined. This record comes from a study of CD8 T cells in ankylosing spondylitis. Findings and caveats of the study: Characteristic, it appeared, of ankylosing spondylitis blood was a TCR beta motif of several highly homologous variants. Clones linked with disease were CD8+ and fairly uncommon in the peripheral blood.

Using its own MiXCR run on the 5' RACE reads, TCRdb lists one record per CDR3 protein. The sample consists of about 700,000 distinct CDR3 sequences, 15% to 20% of them appearing once. Material for sequencing was blood, either unsorted or a sorted T cell fraction (not recorded which). This sequence was found in a male donor with ankylosing spondylitis.

CDR3 in amino acids: CASSTRTVSGANVLTF. Written as DNA, the CDR3 is TGTGCCAGCAGTACCCGGACAGTCTCTGGGGCCAACGTCCTGACTTTC. The rearrangement links TRBV12-3 or TRBV12-4 to TRBJ2-6; D might be TRBD1 (6 bases). Trimming shortened V by 5 bases and J by 0 bases, and 11 bases separated the two germline ends. This CDR3 contains 16 residues.